This T cell receptor beta chain was profiled in a study of blood T cell repertoires in COVID-19. Study-wide background: PBMCs, B-cell-depleted T cells, or T cells provided the cDNA or gDNA that made up the material.

Those enrolled, adults aged 18 to 89 years, came from around 24 US areas. Clinical history as reported by participants underpinned cohort assignment. V trimming: 6 bases; J trimming: 2 bases; junction bases outside the gene matches: 6. The CDR3 runs to 14 residues. From germline, CDR1 is MNHEY and CDR2 SVGEGT. Original handling: Researchers report that nucleated cell counts were estimated from reference gene primer amplification. Clones were sequenced by immunoSEQ multiplex PCR, and TCRdb holds only the in-frame ones, with some missing. The V and J calls and the clone size are those of that table, but D and trimming were determined from the DNA. The sample has about 220,000 clones, approximately 88% seen once.

The chain employs TRBV6-2 or TRBV6-3 and TRBJ1-2, with TRBD1 matching 7 bases. The TCR was taken from a woman between 40 and 55 years old with acute COVID-19. Sequencing used PBMCs or T cells enriched from blood (not recorded which). This CDR3 reads CASSLQGSNYGYTF. CDR3 sequence (DNA): TGTGCCAGCAGCCTACAGGGGAGCAACTATGGCTACACCTTC.